The 13 T cell receptor beta chains below were found in one sample sequenced in a study of blood T cells in healthy people across ages. Combining a sample-barcoded 5' primer with a J-beta primer mix, a second PCR ran for 7 to 11 cycles. TCRdb reprocessed the 5' RACE reads via MiXCR and lists one record per CDR3 protein. Here the sample spans hundreds of thousands of distinct CDR3 sequences, around 48% being singletons. Specimen: blood. All receptors come from a man aged 25-40 years in good health.

V is TRBV7-2 and J is TRBJ2-6, with D uncertain. The V end lost 7 bases, the J end lost 2 bases, and 12 bases lay between the germline ends. Germline V gene sequence: CDR1 SGHTA, CDR2 FQGNSA. The CDR3 is made up of 15 amino acids. CDR3 DNA sequence: TGTGCCAGCACGAGCTGGGTTGCTGGGGCCAACGTCCTGACTTTC. The encoded protein is CASTSWVAGANVLTF.

The chain joins TRBV6-6 to TRBJ2-5; perhaps TRBD2 as D (7 bases). The CDR3 runs 17 residues. The germline V and J ends were trimmed by 2 bases and 2 bases, with 18 bases remaining between them. The germline gives CDR1 MNHNY, CDR2 SVGAGI (reference sequence). The CDR3 nucleotides read TGTGCCAGCAGTTACCTCGGCGGCGGGGGCCCTCAAGAGACCCAGTACTTC. This gives the protein CASSYLGGGGPQETQYF.

J is TRBJ2-4 and V is TRBV27, with 8 bases lining up with TRBD2. V trimming: 7 bases; J trimming: 2 bases; junction bases outside the gene matches: 10. CDR3 length equals 16 residues. The V gene's germline CDR1 is MNHEY and CDR2 SMNVEV (reference sequence). CDR3 loop: CASNSGGGRTKNIQYF. As DNA, the CDR3 is TGTGCCAGCAATTCCGGAGGCGGGAGGACCAAAAACATTCAGTACTTC.

This clonotype was seen a few times. V is TRBV12-3 or TRBV12-4 and J is TRBJ1-4, with 8 bases identical to TRBD1. V gave up 10 bases and J gave up 5 bases; unmatched junction bases: 3. The CDR3 length is 12 residues. The CDR3: CATRTGNEKLFF. In DNA form, the CDR3 reads TGTGCCACCAGGACAGGGAATGAAAAACTGTTTTTT.

V and J are TRBV27 and TRBJ1-1; the D gene is possibly TRBD1 (5 bases). The germline CDR1 and CDR2 sequences are MNHEY and SMNVEV (reference sequence). The CDR3 is 14 amino acids. Trimming left V 2 bases short and J 5 bases short, with 12 bases between. CDR3 nucleotides: TGTGCCAGCAGTTTAAACCGGGGGGTGACTGAAGCTTTCTTT. Translation gives CASSLNRGVTEAFF.

The gene calls are TRBV4-2 and TRBJ2-1, with 11 bases matching TRBD1. The V and J ends lost 3 bases and 7 bases, in that order; junction bases with no gene match: 5. The CDR3 has 15 residues. CDR1 is LGHNA and CDR2 is YNFKEQ in the germline V gene. The CDR3 sequence: CASSQTRDRGNEQFF. The CDR3 coding sequence is TGTGCCAGCAGCCAGACCCGGGACAGGGGGAATGAGCAGTTCTTC.

This chain joins TRBV20-1 and TRBJ2-3; 9 bases match TRBD2. Trimming removed 6 bases from V and 7 bases from J; junction bases left unmatched: 5. Germline V gene data show CDR1 as DFQATT and CDR2 as SNEGSKA (reference sequence). CDR3 length: 12 residues. CDR3: CSAGTSSNTQYF. In DNA, the CDR3 is TGCAGTGCCGGGACTAGCTCCAATACGCAGTATTTT.

The DNA of the CDR3 is TGCGCCAGCAGCCCTGACGGAAAGGTCAATCAGCCCCAGCATTTT. It specifies CASSPDGKVNQPQHF. This chain connects TRBV4-1 to TRBJ1-5; D uncertain. CDR3 length: 15 residues. Germline CDR1 MGHRA, CDR2 YSYEKL. V gave up 4 bases and J gave up 3 bases, with 13 bases separating them.

This clonotype came up a few times. The chain recombines TRBV20-1 with TRBJ2-3, with 11 bases aligning to TRBD2. The germline V gene encodes CDR1 DFQATT and CDR2 SNEGSKA (reference sequence). The CDR3 runs to 15 residues. Trimming took 4 bases from V and 4 from J; bases not matched to a gene: 7. In DNA, the CDR3 is TGCAGTGCTACAATAGCGGGGGGGCCGGCAGATACGCAGTATTTT. This gives the protein CSATIAGGPADTQYF.

This clonotype was seen only a few times. The V call is TRBV6-5, the J call TRBJ1-1; D gene ambiguous. Germline CDR1 MNHEY, CDR2 SVGAGI. This CDR3 spans 13 amino acids. Deletions cut 0 bases from V and 6 bases from J, with 8 bases between. CDR3 DNA sequence: TGTGCCAGCAGTTACTCGAGGTCCTCTGAAGCTTTCTTT. Its translation is CASSYSRSSEAFF.

The rearrangement joins TRBV4-1 to TRBJ2-3; 9 nucleotides line up with TRBD2. J gave up 4 bases and V 3 bases, and 8 bases lay outside the gene matches. Looked up from germline, CDR1 is MGHRA and CDR2 is YSYEKL. The CDR3 is 16 amino acids. CDR3 sequence reads: CASSQHPSGVADTQYF. The CDR3 DNA is TGCGCCAGCAGCCAGCATCCTAGCGGGGTGGCAGATACGCAGTATTTT.

The CDR3 loop reads CASRDPDRGLGYGYTF. CDR3 nucleotides: TGCGCCAGCAGAGACCCGGACAGGGGGCTTGGGTATGGCTACACCTTC. The chain uses TRBV5-1 and TRBJ1-2, with 11 bases matching TRBD1. V lost 5 bases to trimming and J lost 5 bases; unmatched junction nucleotides: 11. The CDR3 sequence is 16 residues long. The germline V gene encodes CDR1 SGHRS and CDR2 YFSETQ.

This clonotype was counted between two and nine times. The chain carries TRBV3-1 and TRBJ2-1; no firm D call. The CDR3 spans 14 residues. Germline CDR1 is LGHDT and CDR2 is YNNKEL (reference sequence). The V end lost 0 bases, the J end lost 4 bases, and 7 bases lay between the germline ends. The CDR3 region has the DNA TGTGCCAGCAGCCAAGATAGGGTTTACAATGAGCAGTTCTTC. This gives the protein CASSQDRVYNEQFF.